These 17 T cell receptor beta chains were sequenced from one sample in a study of T cells in Graves' hyperthyroidism and ophthalmopathy. The CDR3 regions of TCR beta were amplified from RNA transcripts. RT-PCR in the first round (using the HTBI primer set) targeted the TCR CDR3. TCRdb called the multiplex PCR reads again in MiXCR, with one record for every CDR3 protein. The sample has hundreds of thousands of distinct CDR3 sequences; roughly 40% are singletons. Sequencing input: blood. The receptors were gathered from a man younger than 35 with Graves' hyperthyroidism.

This clonotype showed up just a few times. The chain couples TRBV10-3 to TRBJ1-1; weak D call: TRBD1 (5 bases). V was shortened by 11 bases and J by 2 bases, with 18 bases between the two germline ends. Germline V gives CDR1 ENHRY, CDR2 SYGVKD. This CDR3 is 14 amino acids long. The CDR3 nucleotides are TGTGCCTCCCGGGGGGAGGGGCGCAACACTGAAGCTTTCTTT. It encodes CASRGEGRNTEAFF.

V usage is TRBV20-1 and J usage is TRBJ1-4; no clear D. Germline values: CDR1 DFQATT, CDR2 SNEGSKA (reference sequence). This CDR3 has 15 amino acids. V gave up 0 bases and J gave up 8 bases, with 16 bases separating them. CDR3 loop: CSARDYSKTGEKLFF. The CDR3 DNA reads as TGCAGTGCTAGAGACTACAGCAAAACGGGGGAAAAACTGTTTTTT.

This chain uses TRBV7-2 with TRBJ2-7; D not resolved. The V gene lost 5 bases and the J gene lost 7 bases, with 15 bases spanning the gap. The CDR3 extends over 13 amino acids. Germline loops: CDR1 SGHTA, CDR2 FQGNSA. The CDR3 DNA reads as TGTGCCAGCAGCCGGATGGGGAACCAAGAGCAGTACTTC. This translates into CASSRMGNQEQYF.

The CDR3 here is CASSEEEGAGYEQYF. The CDR3 DNA follows: TGTGCCAGCAGTGAAGAGGAGGGGGCAGGTTACGAGCAGTACTTC. The genes are TRBV6-1 and TRBJ2-7; the D gene is possibly TRBD1 (7 bases). Trimming removed 1 base from V and 4 bases from J, with 14 bases in between. From germline, CDR1 is MNHNS and CDR2 SASEGT. The CDR3 is made up of 15 amino acids.

This clonotype has at least ten counts. The chain recombines TRBV12-3 or TRBV12-4 with TRBJ1-1, with D hard to call. The CDR3 totals 14 residues. Trimming pared 5 bases from V and 1 base from J, leaving 11 bases between. CDR3 region: CASSEAGANTEAFF. DNA of the CDR3: TGTGCCAGCAGTGAGGCAGGCGCGAACACTGAAGCTTTCTTT.

This clonotype was recorded a few times. This sequence joins TRBV6-6 and TRBJ1-4, with TRBD1 as a possible D gene (5 bases). The V end was cut by 6 bases, the J end by 2 bases, with 13 bases between. The CDR3 is made up of 15 amino acids. CDR1 is MNHNY, CDR2 SVGAGI, per germline (reference sequence). CDR3 region: CASSHFRETNEKLFF. Here the CDR3 DNA reads TGTGCCAGCAGCCACTTCAGGGAGACTAATGAAAAACTGTTTTTT.

V gene TRBV6-5 combines with J gene TRBJ2-7; no definite D call. The CDR3 covers 14 residues. Between the trimmed V and J ends, which lost 3 bases and 3 bases, there was a span of 12 bases. Per the germline V gene, CDR1 is MNHEY and CDR2 is SVGAGI. The DNA of the CDR3 is TGTGCCAGCAGTTATGCGGCAGGTCGCTACGAGCAGTACTTC. It translates to CASSYAAGRYEQYF.

In its sample, this clonotype was seen many times. The gene calls are TRBV24-1 and TRBJ1-5; D is uncertain. The CDR3 sequence is 14 residues long. The V gene's germline CDR1 is KGHDR and CDR2 SFDVKD. V shed 7 bases and J shed 3 bases, with 12 bases lying between them. The CDR3 bases are TGTGCCACCAGAGGGCCCGGTTCCAATCAGCCCCAGCATTTT. Its protein is CATRGPGSNQPQHF.

The genes are TRBV10-3 and TRBJ2-3; D possibly uses TRBD1 or TRBD2 (5 bases each). With 0 bases removed from V and 5 bases from J, the gap between germline ends came to 15 bases. This CDR3 contains 16 residues. Germline lookup yields CDR1 ENHRY and CDR2 SYGVKD. The CDR3 protein is CAISESRMGDGDTQYF. The CDR3 DNA sequence: TGTGCCATCAGTGAGTCACGCATGGGGGACGGAGATACGCAGTATTTT.

The V call is TRBV7-2, the J call TRBJ2-7; no clear D. There are 13 residues in the CDR3. The germline gives CDR1 SGHTA, CDR2 FQGNSA. Between the trimmed V and J ends, which lost 5 bases and 2 bases, there was a span of 10 bases. In DNA form, the CDR3 reads TGTGCCAGCAGCCAACCTGTCGCCTACGAGCAGTACTTC. This gives the protein CASSQPVAYEQYF.

In its sample, this clonotype was seen many times. The V gene is TRBV29-1, the J gene TRBJ2-7; either TRBD1 or TRBD2 may supply D (5 bases each). CDR3 length: 12 residues. In germline, CDR1 is SQVTM, CDR2 ANQGSEA. Trimming shortened V by 7 bases and J by 3 bases, and 13 bases separated the two germline ends. CDR3 in DNA: TGCAGCGGGGGGATGGACTTCTACGAGCAGTACTTC. This sequence encodes CSGGMDFYEQYF.

The V and J genes are TRBV28 and TRBJ1-5; no clear D. Trimming left V 5 bases short and J 5 bases short, with 7 bases between. Germline V lookup: CDR1 MDHEN, CDR2 SYDVKM. The length of the CDR3 is 12 residues. CDR3 sequence: CASSVADQPQHF. The CDR3 DNA sequence: TGTGCCAGCAGTGTGGCAGATCAGCCCCAGCATTTT.

The chain links TRBV7-2 to TRBJ2-7, with 11 bases identical to TRBD1. The germline V gene has CDR1 SGHTA and CDR2 FQGNSA. J lost 5 bases, V lost 5 bases, and 5 bases had no gene match. The CDR3 runs to 14 residues. CDR3 in DNA: TGTGCCAGCAGCGCTTGGGACAGGGGGGACGAGCAGTACTTC. This sequence encodes CASSAWDRGDEQYF.

This clonotype has ten or more counts. The chain is built from TRBV2 and TRBJ1-5; TRBD1 might be the D (5 bases). Germline CDR1 reads SNHLY; CDR2 reads FYNNEI. This CDR3 region has 15 residues. The V end lost 6 bases, the J end lost 0 bases, and 12 bases lay between the germline ends. CDR3 nucleotide sequence: TGTGCCAGCAGCCCCGGGACGACTAGCAATCAGCCCCAGCATTTT. The encoded protein is CASSPGTTSNQPQHF.

This clonotype occurred many times. V gene TRBV9 combines with J gene TRBJ1-1; TRBD1 matches at 9 bases. The CDR3 runs 13 residues. The V and J ends lost 2 bases and 5 bases, in that order; junction bases with no gene match: 1. Germline V lookup: CDR1 SGDLS, CDR2 YYNGEE. Here the CDR3 DNA reads TGTGCCAGCAGCGTTGACAGGGGGACTGAAGCTTTCTTT. This encodes CASSVDRGTEAFF. The full variable domain, its missing parts supplied by reference TRBV9 and TRBJ1-1, is DSGVTQTPKHLITATGQRVTLRCSPRSGDLSVYWYQQSLDQGLQFLIQYYNGEERAKGNILERFSAQQFPDLHSELNLSSLELGDSALYFCASSVDRGTEAFFGQGTRLTVV.

On this clonotype: A much larger clone differs by one base, so this may be a read error. The V gene is TRBV7-6, the J gene TRBJ2-7; D is undetermined. The germline V gene encodes CDR1 SGHVS and CDR2 FNYEAQ. The CDR3 is 14 amino acids. CDR3 nucleotide sequence: TGTGCCAGCAACTTAGGCCCGAGCTCCTACGAGCAGTACTTC. It is translated as CASNLGPSSYEQYF.

The rearrangement links TRBV5-1 to TRBJ1-4, with 8 bases that match TRBD1. V lost 3 bases to trimming and J lost 4 bases; unmatched junction nucleotides: 8. In germline, CDR1 is SGHRS, CDR2 YFSETQ. The CDR3 covers 16 residues. Here the CDR3 reads CASSWGTGTGNEKLFF. The CDR3 bases are TGCGCCAGCAGCTGGGGGACCGGGACAGGTAATGAAAAACTGTTTTTT.